The text below deals with one T cell receptor beta chain. RNA amounts of about 0.5 to 1 ug underwent reverse transcription with random hexamers. The CDR3 of TCR beta was amplified by immunoSEQ multiplex PCR across 54 Vbeta and 13 Jbeta. Each CDR3 protein gets one entry after TCRdb re-called the immunoSEQ multiplex PCR reads with MiXCR. The profile shows roughly 200,000 distinct CDR3 sequences, under 97% of them singletons. The source of the sample is a study of CD8 T cells in Susac syndrome. V shed 5 bases and J shed 5 bases, with 11 bases lying between them. This CDR3 has 13 amino acids. The germline V gene has CDR1 PRHDT and CDR2 FYEKMQ (reference sequence).

Sample: CD4+ T cells from PBMCs. The sequence was obtained from a human donor with multiple sclerosis. This sequence joins TRBV13 and TRBJ2-3, with D maybe TRBD2 (6 bases). The DNA for the CDR3 is TGTGCCAGCAGCCCCTCGGGGGAAGATACGCAGTATTTT. Translation: CASSPSGEDTQYF.